This T cell receptor beta chain is from a study of T cell responses to AZD1222 COVID-19 vaccine (dated by TCRdb to the early 2020s). General notes on the study: A total of around 240 trial participants underwent TCR sequencing, of whom under 220 had received two doses of AZD1222 and about 26 had received two doses of the MenACWY control vaccine. Trial participants were enrolled by age into subgroups of 18-55, 56-69 and 70-plus years, and around 150, 29 and 61 TCR-sequenced participants, respectively, were included in these subgroups.

In regard to this clone: Its specific antigen is unknown. Nothing much larger sits one base from this clone, and base qualities are not available.

The paper as a whole reports these results and caveats: Conclusions about previously exposed vaccinees are limited because only five to seven AZD1222 recipients were SARS-CoV-2 seropositive at baseline. Nearly half of unique spike-specific TCRs reportedly recognized epitopes outside regions mutated in the B.1.351 and B.1.1.7 variants. Because no day 14 peak-response samples were available, repertoires were characterized only after the peak T cell response. In the small 56-69-year group, the increase in depth fell short of significance, most likely because of low power. CD4 TCRs associated with the vaccine covered the entire spike protein, and the dominant responses were in regions 160-218 and 743-854. Participants were mostly white British and included more females than males, and it was suggested by the authors that clonal diversity may have been underestimated. After two AZD1222 doses, both the breadth and the depth of spike-specific TCRs were significantly higher than at day 0 and than in MenACWY recipients.

What the time point label conveys for this sample: baseline before first vaccination. This sample's treatment or condition label indicates: meningococcal conjugate vaccine given as trial control. The vaccinee samples were drawn from two UK trials, COV001 and COV002, one of which was a single-blind randomized controlled phase 2/3 trial testing AZD1222 (ChAdOx1 nCoV-19) in healthy adults. For TCRbeta chain sequencing, PBMC samples were collected from trial participants at day 0 and at day 28 after the second dose. V is cut back by 5 bases and J by 1 base, with 6 bases in the junction unmatched. Spanning cysteine to phenylalanine, the CDR3 consists of 15 amino acids. Only the CDR3 portion is preserved as DNA: 45 bases, with reading frame beginning at the first base. Via the germline V gene, CDR1 is SGHAT and CDR2 FQNNGV. The CDR3 regions of human TCRbeta chains were analyzed by immunosequencing. For the original study's pipeline: TCRs in the repertoires were compared against a reference library of SARS-CoV-2-specific TCRs that had been generated with the MIRA antigen-specificity platform. Breadth was defined as the fraction of unique TCRs that were SARS-CoV-2-associated, and depth was defined as the fraction of total T cells that were SARS-CoV-2-associated. Each spike-specific TCR was assigned to its reactive spike region and to a CD4 or CD8 class using the MIRA data. Log10-transformed breadth and depth values were compared by one-way ANOVA with Sidak's multiple comparisons tests. As stored in TCRdb, this immuneACCESS dataset retains in-frame rearrangements with V and J assigned. A fraction of the clones does not appear; measured against another copy, unresolved V genes explain less than half of the discrepancy, and the remainder lacks a known reason. The V and J calls and the clone size are those of that table, but D and trimming were determined from the DNA. In this sample the table shows 120,000 or so clones, approximately 90% of which occur a single time. Over 8.5% of the sample lies in the top ten.

The chain couples TRBV11-2 to TRBJ2-7, and TRBD2 matches 9 of the central bases. This sample comprised peripheral blood, obtained on day 0 of MenACWY control vaccination. The TCR was taken from an adult in good health. The encoded CDR3 is CASSGLAGSSYEQYF. The DNA reads TGTGCCAGCAGCGGCCTAGCGGGATCATCCTACGAGCAGTACTTC.